This T cell receptor (beta chain) was sequenced during a study of CD8+ T cells in alopecia areata. Following extraction, RNA underwent reverse transcription to cDNA, which served as the sequencing template. Data came from immunoSEQ multiplex PCR; TCRdb stores just in-frame clones and leaves some out. This table has roughly 140,000 clones, less than 65% appearing once. Lesional scalp punch biopsies and peripheral blood came from alopecia areata patients. The CDR3 has 16 amino acids. Per germline, CDR1 GTSNPN and CDR2 SVGIG (reference sequence). V shed 2 bases and J shed 0 bases, with 15 bases lying between them.

Sample: CD8+ T cells sorted from blood, taken at week 0. The clonotype originates from a human donor with alopecia areata. The chain joins TRBV30 to TRBJ2-3; D is possibly TRBD2 (5 bases). CDR3 coding DNA: TGTGCCTGGAGTCCGGAGGCAGTCACTAGCACAGATACGCAGTATTTT. Protein product: CAWSPEAVTSTDTQYF.